The TCR beta chain under discussion was sequenced for a study of beta chain features in type 1 diabetes. V was clipped by 3 bases and J by 4 bases; unmatched bases: 10. The CDR3 runs 15 residues. CDR1 is SGDLS, CDR2 YYNGEE, per germline. The whole isolated RNA underwent reverse transcription, so sequencing captured expressed TCRB transcripts. Here immunoSEQ multiplex PCR was the method, and the copy in TCRdb shows in-frame clones only, minus some. The repertoire holds roughly 340,000 clones, with roughly 13% as singletons. General study findings and limits: TCRB CDR3s from Type 1 diabetes patients were moderately but significantly shorter in all four CD4+ subsets.

Notes on this clone: The antigen is not known.

The material sequenced was naive CD4+ T cells from blood. This TCR was sampled from a woman aged 18-29 years with type 1 diabetes. The V call is TRBV9, the J call TRBJ2-7, with 7 positions matching TRBD1. In DNA, the CDR3 is TGTGCCAGCAGCGCCCAACAGGGGAGTTATTACGAGCAGTACTTC. Encoded protein: CASSAQQGSYYEQYF.